This TCR beta chain is drawn from a study of blood T cell repertoires in COVID-19. Overall study context: Whether acute or convalescent, the COVID-19 samples came from the United States, Italy and Spain.

Individuals drawn from around 25 US areas were roughly 18 to 100 years old. Sequenced by immunoSEQ multiplex PCR; TCRdb stores in-frame clones only, minus some. The table lists about 200,000 clones, 80% to 90% of them singletons. This TCR derives from a woman aged 40-49 years with acute COVID-19. The sequencing sample was made of PBMCs or T cells enriched from blood (not recorded which).

The CDR3 DNA is TGTGCCAGCTCACCAGGGACTTACTACGAGCAGTACTTC. This translates into CASSPGTYYEQYF. The chain joins TRBV18 to TRBJ2-7, with D perhaps TRBD2 (6 bases). CDR1 is KGHSH and CDR2 is LQKENI in the germline V gene. V lost 2 bases and J lost 3, with 8 bases in between. CDR3 length: 13 amino acids.